Presented here are 3 T cell receptor beta chains from one specimen sequenced in a study of tumor-infiltrating lymphocytes in oesophageal squamous cell carcinoma. MiXCR, applied by TCRdb to the PCR reads, yields one record per CDR3 protein. The profile covers some 15,000 distinct CDR3 sequences, with about 40% appearing a single time and roughly 37% taken by the ten largest. Sequenced sample: blood. Receptors were obtained from a female donor with esophageal squamous cell carcinoma.

The rearrangement uses TRBV6-2 or TRBV6-3 and TRBJ2-3; TRBD2 matches at 9 bases. J gave up 6 bases and V 5 bases, and 9 bases lay outside the gene matches. Germline loops: CDR1 MNHEY, CDR2 SVGEGT. The CDR3 extends over 15 amino acids. The CDR3 region has the DNA TGTGCCAGCAGTGAATTTGCGGGAGGGATGGATACGCAGTATTTT. Protein: CASSEFAGGMDTQYF.

This clonotype occurred many times. The chain carries TRBV7-9 and TRBJ2-1; TRBD2 aligns across 7 bases. The J call may be in error: the DNA end matches TRBJ2-7 better. Germline V gene lookup returns CDR1 SEHNR and CDR2 FQNEAQ (reference sequence). This CDR3 spans 15 amino acids. The DNA for the CDR3 is TGTGCCAGCAGTCCTCCGGGGGGAACCTACAATGAGCAGTACTTC. Its translation: CASSPPGGTYNEQYF.

This clonotype was observed a handful of times. A much larger clone differs by one base, so this may be a read error. The V call is TRBV5-1, the J call TRBJ2-5; TRBD2 agrees at 11 bases. The J call could be wrong; TRBJ2-1 is a better fit for the DNA end. Germline CDR1 is SGHRS and CDR2 is YFSETQ. The CDR3 loop spans 15 amino acids. The chain's CDR3 is CASSFNSGGEETQFF. The DNA of the CDR3 is TGCGCCAGCAGCTTTAATAGCGGGGGGGAAGAGACCCAGTTCTTC.